This TCR beta chain was sequenced in a study of cytomegalovirus exposure and HLA in healthy donors. The PCR used 60 Vbeta and 13 Jbeta primers. The assay was immunoSEQ multiplex PCR, and TCRdb's table has in-frame clones only and misses some. Among around 190,000 clones listed, roughly 77% were seen once. As concerns this clone: Its specificity is unknown.

General study points: Reportedly, fewer N-insertions than the approximately 700-donor mean appeared in an Asian-associated ancestry cluster in a later analysis.

This CDR3 region has 12 residues. Germline V CDR1 and CDR2: MNHNY, SVGAGI (reference sequence). V shed 6 bases and J shed 7 bases, with 12 bases lying between them. Sequencing was done on a sample of PBMCs. The V gene is TRBV6-6, the J gene TRBJ2-5, with D tentatively TRBD2 (5 bases). The receptor comes from a woman between 45 and 60 years old in good health and CMV-seronegative. Here the CDR3 DNA reads TGTGCCAGCAGGAACCCAGGAGGGACCCAGTACTTC. Its translation: CASRNPGGTQYF.